Listed below are T cell receptor beta chains from one sample, sequenced in a study of cytomegalovirus exposure and HLA in healthy donors. Clones were sequenced by immunoSEQ multiplex PCR, and TCRdb holds only the in-frame ones, with some missing. The sample records some 190,000 clones, roughly 82% being singletons. The source material was PBMCs. These receptor sequences come from a man aged 40-49 years in good health and CMV-seronegative. CDR3s include the opening cysteine and the closing phenylalanine or tryptophan. Expanded clones get a size class; other rows say once, few or many, or leave the size out.

j_call clone_size v_call cdr3_aa
TRBJ2-1 . TRBV30 CAFERGGNNEQFF
TRBJ2-7 . TRBV23-1 CASSHADRGAISYEQYF
TRBJ2-1 . TRBV28 CASSLVFGAGGEFF
TRBJ2-1 . TRBV4-2 CASSGRDRGYNEQFF
TRBJ2-3 few TRBV7-3 CASSRGADTQYF
TRBJ1-2 . TRBV28 CASSPQRTTAYGYTF
TRBJ2-5 few TRBV27 CASSLRTGFETQYF
TRBJ1-3 . TRBV5-1 CASSLVEARDTIYF
TRBJ2-7 . TRBV5-1 CASSWGQYGNEQYF
TRBJ1-2 few TRBV7-9 CASSLAGLLYGYTF
TRBJ2-2 . TRBV7-3 CASSLGPKTGELFF
TRBJ1-5 once TRBV28 CASSLRQGAGNQPQHF
TRBJ1-1 . TRBV15 CATSREIRGTTEAFF
TRBJ1-1 . TRBV9 CASSVATGMNTEAFF
TRBJ2-3 . TRBV28 CASSDRTSGTDTQYF
TRBJ2-7 few TRBV19 CASRGAPYYEQYF
TRBJ1-1 few TRBV7-3 CASRSHAGLNTEAFF
TRBJ2-2 once TRBV6-5 CASSPDRPNTGELFF
TRBJ2-1 . TRBV6-5 CASSYVGGSLNEQFF
TRBJ1-1 . TRBV11-3 CASSFGTGGSDTEAFF
TRBJ2-1 . TRBV30 CAWSSQGAGDEQFF
TRBJ2-7 . TRBV23-1 CASSRKLFPLVRGLAVTYEQYF
TRBJ1-2 . TRBV28 CASSLEGLGYTF
TRBJ2-7 . TRBV4-3 CASSQESASGPYEQYF
TRBJ2-7 . TRBV6-6 CASSRQGYYYEQYF
TRBJ2-3 . TRBV5-4 CASSPGGSGASSTDTQYF
TRBJ2-5 . TRBV5-1 CASSLQQGKETQYF
TRBJ2-5 few TRBV5-3 CARSLDRGETQYF
TRBJ1-6 . TRBV7-8 CASSPWPKGHRDNSPLHF
TRBJ1-5 few TRBV7-3 CASTRAPGRESNQPQHF
TRBJ1-3 . TRBV28 CASIEMAGNTIYF
TRBJ1-5 . TRBV5-1 CASSLDRSNQPQHF
TRBJ1-2 . TRBV18 CASSPEGAVGGYTF
TRBJ1-4 . TRBV11-3 CASSLDEGGRSEKLFF
TRBJ2-5 . TRBV19 CATLAGGPGQETQYF